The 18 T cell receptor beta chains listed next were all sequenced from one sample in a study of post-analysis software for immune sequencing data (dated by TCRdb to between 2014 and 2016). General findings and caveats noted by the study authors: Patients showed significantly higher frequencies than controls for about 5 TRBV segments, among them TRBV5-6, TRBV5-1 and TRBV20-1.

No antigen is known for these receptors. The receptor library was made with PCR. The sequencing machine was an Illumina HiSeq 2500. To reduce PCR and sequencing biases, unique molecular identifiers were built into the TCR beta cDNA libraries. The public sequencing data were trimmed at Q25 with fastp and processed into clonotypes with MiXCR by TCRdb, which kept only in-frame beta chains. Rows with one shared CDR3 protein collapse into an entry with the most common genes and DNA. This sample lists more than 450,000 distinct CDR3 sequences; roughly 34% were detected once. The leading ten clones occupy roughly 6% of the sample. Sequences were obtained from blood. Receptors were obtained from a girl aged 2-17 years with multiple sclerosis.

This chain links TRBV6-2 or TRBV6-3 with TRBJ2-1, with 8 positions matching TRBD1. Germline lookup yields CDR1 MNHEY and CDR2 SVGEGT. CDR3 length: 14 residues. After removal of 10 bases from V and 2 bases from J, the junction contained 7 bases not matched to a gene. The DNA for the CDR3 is TGTGCCATTACACAGGGGGAGCCCTACAATGAGCAGTTCTTC. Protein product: CAITQGEPYNEQFF.

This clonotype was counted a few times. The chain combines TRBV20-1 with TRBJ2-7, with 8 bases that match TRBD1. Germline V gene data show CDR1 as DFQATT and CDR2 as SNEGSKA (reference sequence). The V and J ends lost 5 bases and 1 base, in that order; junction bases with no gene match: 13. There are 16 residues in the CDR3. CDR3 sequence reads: CSAPERGQEPSYEQYF. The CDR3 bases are TGCAGTGCTCCAGAGAGGGGACAGGAGCCTTCCTACGAGCAGTACTTC.

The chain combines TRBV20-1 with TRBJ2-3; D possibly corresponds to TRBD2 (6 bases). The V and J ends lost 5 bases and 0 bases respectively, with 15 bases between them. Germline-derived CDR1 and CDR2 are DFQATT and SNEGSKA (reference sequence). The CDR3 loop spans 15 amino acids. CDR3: CSARRSGVSTDTQYF. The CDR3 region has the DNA TGCAGTGCTCGACGCTCGGGGGTTAGCACAGATACGCAGTATTTT.

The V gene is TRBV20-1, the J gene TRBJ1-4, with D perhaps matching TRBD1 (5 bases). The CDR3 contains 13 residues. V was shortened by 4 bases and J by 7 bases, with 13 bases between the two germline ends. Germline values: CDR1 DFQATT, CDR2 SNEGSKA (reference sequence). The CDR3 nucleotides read TGCAGTGCTACTGGGACGGGTCCTGAAAAACTGTTTTTT. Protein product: CSATGTGPEKLFF.

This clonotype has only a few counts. CDR3 protein: CASSSAGRRNTEAFF. The CDR3 region has the DNA TGCGCCAGCAGCTCGGCAGGGAGGAGGAACACTGAAGCTTTCTTT. V is TRBV5-1 and J is TRBJ1-1, with D perhaps matching TRBD1 (5 bases). V lost 3 bases and J 1 base, leaving 13 bases between the germline ends. Germline CDR1 SGHRS, CDR2 YFSETQ. The CDR3 sequence is 15 residues long.

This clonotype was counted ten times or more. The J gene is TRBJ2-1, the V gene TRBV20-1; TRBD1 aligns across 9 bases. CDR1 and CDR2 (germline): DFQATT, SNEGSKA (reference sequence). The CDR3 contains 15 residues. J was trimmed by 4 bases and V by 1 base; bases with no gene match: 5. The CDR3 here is CSARGDRVVYNEQFF. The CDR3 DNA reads TGCAGTGCTAGAGGGGACAGGGTGGTATACAATGAGCAGTTCTTC.

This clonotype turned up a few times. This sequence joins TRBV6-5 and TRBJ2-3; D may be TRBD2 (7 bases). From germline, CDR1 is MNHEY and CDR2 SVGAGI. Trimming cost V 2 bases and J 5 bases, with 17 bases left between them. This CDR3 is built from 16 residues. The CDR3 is CASSYLRGGEGDTQYF. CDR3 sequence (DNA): TGTGCCAGCAGTTACCTTAGAGGGGGGGAGGGAGATACGCAGTATTTT.

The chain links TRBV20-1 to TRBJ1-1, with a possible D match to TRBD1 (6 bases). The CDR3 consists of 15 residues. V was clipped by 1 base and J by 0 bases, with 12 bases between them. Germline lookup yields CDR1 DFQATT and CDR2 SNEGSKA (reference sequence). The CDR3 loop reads CSARALGGLNTEAFF. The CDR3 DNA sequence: TGCAGTGCTAGAGCCCTGGGGGGCCTGAACACTGAAGCTTTCTTT.

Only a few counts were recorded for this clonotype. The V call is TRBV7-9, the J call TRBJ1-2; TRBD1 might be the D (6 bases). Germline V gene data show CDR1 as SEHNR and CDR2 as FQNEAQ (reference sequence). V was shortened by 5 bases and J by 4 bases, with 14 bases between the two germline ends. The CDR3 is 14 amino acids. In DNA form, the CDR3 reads TGTGCCAGCAGCATACTCCAGGGGATCTATGGCTACACCTTC. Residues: CASSILQGIYGYTF.

CDR3 protein: CASSFKGQVNTGELFF. The CDR3 coding sequence is TGCGCCAGCAGCTTTAAGGGACAGGTTAACACCGGGGAGCTGTTTTTT. The J gene is TRBJ2-2, the V gene TRBV5-1; 8 bases agree with TRBD1. V gave up 2 bases and J gave up 2 bases; unmatched junction bases: 5. This CDR3 is built from 16 residues. In germline, CDR1 is SGHRS, CDR2 YFSETQ.

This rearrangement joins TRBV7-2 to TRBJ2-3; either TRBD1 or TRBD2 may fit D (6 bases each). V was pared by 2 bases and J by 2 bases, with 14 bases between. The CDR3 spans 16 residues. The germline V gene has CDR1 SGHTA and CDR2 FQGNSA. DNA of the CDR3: TGTGCCAGCAGCTTAATGTGGGGGGCCAACACAGATACGCAGTATTTT. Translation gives CASSLMWGANTDTQYF.

The CDR3 coding sequence is TGCGCCAGCAGCTTGGAATTCGGGGAGCAGTACTTC. Protein product: CASSLEFGEQYF. This chain uses TRBV5-1 with TRBJ2-1, with D unclear. The J call may be faulty, since TRBJ2-7 better matches the DNA end. The CDR3 length is 12 residues. Per the germline V gene, CDR1 is SGHRS and CDR2 is YFSETQ.

For the CDR3, the DNA is TGTGCCAGCAGCCAAAGTTCACCACAGGGTTGGTGGAATGAGCAGTTCTTC. It codes for CASSQSSPQGWWNEQFF. The chain couples TRBV14 to TRBJ2-1; possible D gene TRBD1, 6 bases. This CDR3 spans 17 amino acids. The ends were cut back, 2 bases at V and 7 bases at J, with 21 bases in the middle. CDR1 SGHDN and CDR2 FVKESK come from the germline V gene.

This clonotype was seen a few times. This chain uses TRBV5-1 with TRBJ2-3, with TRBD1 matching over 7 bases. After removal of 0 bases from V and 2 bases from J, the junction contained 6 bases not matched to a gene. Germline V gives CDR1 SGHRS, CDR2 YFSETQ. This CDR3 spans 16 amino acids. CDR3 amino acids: CASSLGQGGHTDTQYF. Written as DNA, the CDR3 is TGCGCCAGCAGCTTGGGACAGGGTGGTCACACAGATACGCAGTATTTT.

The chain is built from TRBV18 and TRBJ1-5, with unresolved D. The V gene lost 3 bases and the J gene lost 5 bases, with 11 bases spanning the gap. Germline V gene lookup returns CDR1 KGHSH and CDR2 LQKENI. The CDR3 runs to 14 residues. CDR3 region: CASSPGDSYQPQHF. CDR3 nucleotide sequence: TGTGCCAGCTCACCCGGGGATTCTTATCAGCCCCAGCATTTT.

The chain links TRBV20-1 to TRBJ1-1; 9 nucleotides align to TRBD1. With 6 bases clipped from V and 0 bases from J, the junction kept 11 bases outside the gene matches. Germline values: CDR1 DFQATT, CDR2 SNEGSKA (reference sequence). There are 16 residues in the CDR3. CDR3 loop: CSATRGTGIMNTEAFF. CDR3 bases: TGCAGTGCCACCCGAGGGACAGGGATTATGAACACTGAAGCTTTCTTT.

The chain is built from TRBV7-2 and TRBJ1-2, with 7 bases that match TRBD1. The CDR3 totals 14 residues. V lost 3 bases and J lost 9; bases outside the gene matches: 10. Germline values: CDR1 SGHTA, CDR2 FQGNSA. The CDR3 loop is CASSFLDRVISYTF. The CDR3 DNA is TGTGCCAGCAGCTTCCTAGACAGGGTGATTAGCTACACCTTC.

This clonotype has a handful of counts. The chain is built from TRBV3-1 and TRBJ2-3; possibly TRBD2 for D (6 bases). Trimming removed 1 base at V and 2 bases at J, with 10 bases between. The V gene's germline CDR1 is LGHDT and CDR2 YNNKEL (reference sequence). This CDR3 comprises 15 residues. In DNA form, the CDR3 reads TGTGCCAGCAGCCAAGTTGCGGGAAACACAGATACGCAGTATTTT. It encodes CASSQVAGNTDTQYF.